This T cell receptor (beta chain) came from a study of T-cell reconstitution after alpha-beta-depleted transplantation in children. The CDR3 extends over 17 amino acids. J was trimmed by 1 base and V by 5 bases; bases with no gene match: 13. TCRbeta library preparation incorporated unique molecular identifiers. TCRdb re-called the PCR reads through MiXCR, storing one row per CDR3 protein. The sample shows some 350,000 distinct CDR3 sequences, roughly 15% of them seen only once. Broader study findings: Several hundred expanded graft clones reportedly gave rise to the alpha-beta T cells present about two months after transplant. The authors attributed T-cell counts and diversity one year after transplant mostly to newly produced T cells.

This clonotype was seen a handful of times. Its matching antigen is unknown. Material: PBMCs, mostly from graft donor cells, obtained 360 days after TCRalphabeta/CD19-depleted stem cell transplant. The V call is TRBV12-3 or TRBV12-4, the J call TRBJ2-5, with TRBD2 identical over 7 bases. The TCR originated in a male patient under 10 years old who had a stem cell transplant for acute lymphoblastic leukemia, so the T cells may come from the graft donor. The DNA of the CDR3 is TGTGCCAGCAGTCCCCGCCGCGGACTAGTTGTCCAAGAGACCCAGTACTTC. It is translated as CASSPRRGLVVQETQYF.